This is a list of T cell receptor beta chains from one sample in a study of shared clonotypes between healthy human individuals. Libraries were prepared by immunoSEQ multiplex PCR; TCRdb keeps only in-frame clonotypes and omits some of them. The table shows roughly 2,300,000 clones, with 85% to 95% occurring only once. The sequencing sample was made of naive CD4+ T cells from PBMCs. These receptors were collected from a young man in good health. Some clones in this sample may be carry-over from other donors' samples. CDR3s include the opening cysteine and the closing phenylalanine or tryptophan. A D gene is named only where the DNA matches it firmly. Clone size is stated in some rows and not others, as once, few, many or a class when expanded.

clone_size	d_call	j_call	v_call	cdr3_length	cdr3_aa	cdr3_nt
NA	NA	TRBJ2-7	TRBV7-2	14	CASSQDRDTYEQYF	TGTGCCAGCAGCCAAGACAGAGACACCTACGAGCAGTACTTC
NA	NA	TRBJ2-5	TRBV18	11	CASSPSKTQYF	TGTGCCAGCTCACCATCGAAGACCCAGTACTTC
NA	NA	TRBJ1-3	TRBV5-1	16	CASSFEGRFSGNTIYF	TGCGCCAGCAGCTTTGAGGGACGGTTCTCTGGAAACACCATATATTTT
NA	NA	TRBJ2-2	TRBV14	14	CASSRRGPTGELFF	TGTGCCAGCAGCCGAAGAGGTCCCACCGGGGAGCTGTTTTTT
once	TRBD1	TRBJ1-5	TRBV20-1	11	CRTNEGDRDLF	TGCAGGACAAACGAGGGGGACAGGGATCTTTTT
NA	TRBD1	TRBJ2-7	TRBV27	15	CASSRSGQANYEQYF	TGTGCCAGCAGTCGATCAGGACAGGCCAACTACGAGCAGTACTTC
NA	TRBD1	TRBJ1-1	TRBV6-1	14	CASRQTGGSTEAFF	TGTGCCAGCAGGCAGACAGGGGGTAGCACTGAAGCTTTCTTT
NA	NA	TRBJ2-6	TRBV6-5	15	CASRSRGLGANVLTF	TGTGCCAGCAGAAGCAGGGGTCTTGGGGCCAACGTCCTGACTTTC
NA	TRBD2	TRBJ2-7	TRBV10-1	17	CASSESTDTSGRAAQYF	TGCGCCAGCAGTGAGTCTACGGACACTAGCGGGAGGGCCGCGCAGTACTTC
NA	NA	TRBJ2-3	TRBV27	15	CASSPPGTGRDTQYF	TGTGCCAGCAGCCCTCCGGGAACAGGCAGGGATACGCAGTATTTT
NA	NA	TRBJ2-3	TRBV11-2	14	CASSPRTATDTQYF	TGTGCCAGCAGCCCAAGGACAGCTACAGATACGCAGTATTTT
NA	NA	TRBJ2-5	TRBV5-1	14	CASSPVGGRETQYF	TGCGCCAGCAGCCCCGTCGGGGGCCGGGAGACCCAGTACTTC
NA	NA	TRBJ2-2	TRBV29-1	14	CSARGAGTTGELFF	TGCAGCGCCCGAGGGGCGGGAACCACCGGGGAGCTGTTTTTT
NA	NA	TRBJ2-3	TRBV9	13	CASSDSSTDTQYF	TGTGCCAGCAGCGACAGTAGCACAGATACGCAGTATTTT
NA	TRBD2	TRBJ2-1	TRBV5-1	17	CASSLAGLAGGKNEQFF	TGCGCCAGCAGCTTGGCCGGATTAGCGGGAGGAAAGAATGAGCAGTTCTTC
NA	NA	TRBJ1-1	TRBV5-8	13	CASSYLWVTEAFF	TGTGCCAGCAGCTACCTCTGGGTCACTGAAGCTTTCTTT
NA	NA	TRBJ1-2	TRBV7-2	12	CASSLGESGYTF	TGTGCCAGCAGCTTAGGAGAATCCGGCTACACCTTC
NA	NA	TRBJ2-7	TRBV5-1	13	CASSLGGRSKQYF	TGCGCCAGCAGCTTAGGAGGGAGAAGCAAGCAGTACTTC
NA	TRBD1	TRBJ2-3	TRBV9	15	CASSGSGTAPDTQYF	TGTGCCAGCAGCGGATCCGGGACAGCCCCAGATACGCAGTATTTT
NA	TRBD1	TRBJ2-5	TRBV7-2	15	CASSGRDRGEKTQYF	TGTGCCAGCAGCGGGCGGGACAGGGGAGAGAAGACCCAGTACTTC
once	NA	TRBJ2-7	TRBV5-1	14	CASSWDGGSYEQYF	TGCGCCAGCAGCTGGGACGGAGGATCCTACGAGCAGTACTTC
NA	TRBD1	TRBJ1-3	TRBV5-5	17	CASSFLSAGGLGNTIYF	TGTGCCAGCAGCTTTTTATCCGCAGGGGGACTTGGAAACACCATATATTTT
NA	TRBD1	TRBJ1-1	TRBV6-5	11	CASRQTGEAFF	TGTGCCAGCAGACAGACAGGGGAGGCTTTCTTT
NA	NA	TRBJ2-2	TRBV2	13	CASSEGPTGELFF	TGTGCCAGCAGTGAAGGGCCTACCGGGGAGCTGTTTTTT
NA	NA	TRBJ2-1	TRBV11-3	13	CASSLRADNEQFF	TGTGCCAGCAGCTTAAGGGCGGACAATGAGCAGTTCTTC
NA	TRBD2	TRBJ2-3	TRBV2	15	CASSGLAGSTDTQYF	TGTGCCAGCAGTGGACTAGCGGGAAGCACAGATACGCAGTATTTT
NA	TRBD1	TRBJ2-2	TRBV7-3	17	CASSPGTGVVGTGELFF	TGTGCCAGCAGCCCGGGGACAGGGGTTGTTGGCACCGGGGAGCTGTTTTTT
NA	TRBD1	TRBJ2-5	TRBV7-7	14	CASSLTGQEGTQYF	TGTGCCAGCAGCTTAACGGGACAGGAGGGGACCCAGTACTTC
NA	NA	TRBJ2-1	TRBV19	16	CASTLGGSLRGNEQFF	TGTGCCAGTACCCTAGGAGGGAGTCTGAGGGGCAATGAGCAGTTCTTC
NA	TRBD2	TRBJ2-1	TRBV2	14	CASRTSGSYNEQFF	TGTGCCAGCAGAACTAGCGGGAGCTACAATGAGCAGTTCTTC
NA	TRBD1	TRBJ2-7	TRBV5-4	15	CASSITDRGFYEQYF	TGTGCCAGCAGCATCACGGACAGGGGGTTTTACGAGCAGTACTTC
NA	NA	TRBJ2-3	TRBV2	14	CASSADRATDTQYF	TGTGCCAGCAGTGCGGACAGAGCAACAGATACGCAGTATTTT
NA	NA	TRBJ1-1	TRBV7-8	19	CASSLARPAIVGVDTEAFF	TGTGCCAGCAGCTTAGCGCGCCCCGCGATTGTAGGGGTGGACACTGAAGCTTTCTTT
NA	NA	TRBJ1-1	TRBV30	15	CAWNVGLGVRVEAFF	TGTGCCTGGAATGTAGGTCTCGGGGTCAGGGTTGAAGCTTTCTTT
NA	NA	TRBJ2-5	TRBV19	14	CASSQTATTETQYF	TGTGCCAGTAGTCAGACGGCAACAACAGAGACCCAGTACTTC
once	NA	TRBJ2-7	TRBV20-1	11	CSARLTYEQYF	TGCAGTGCTAGACTGACCTACGAGCAGTACTTC
NA	NA	TRBJ1-4	TRBV25-1	15	CASSPRGSVNEKLFF	TGTGCCAGCAGTCCCCGGGGCTCCGTTAATGAAAAACTGTTTTTT
NA	NA	TRBJ2-6	TRBV7-2	14	CASSPGPGANVLTF	TGTGCCAGCAGCCCAGGGCCCGGGGCCAACGTCCTGACTTTC
NA	NA	TRBJ1-1	TRBV28	16	CTSSLPGGEADTEAFF	TGTACCAGCAGCCTTCCTGGAGGGGAAGCAGACACTGAAGCTTTCTTT
NA	NA	TRBJ2-7	TRBV6-1	14	CASSESISAYEQYF	TGTGCCAGCAGTGAATCGATTAGCGCCTACGAGCAGTACTTC
NA	TRBD1	TRBJ1-5	TRBV28	18	CASSSPGGSQGAGQPQHF	TGTGCCAGCAGTTCCCCCGGGGGGAGCCAGGGGGCTGGTCAGCCCCAGCATTTT
NA	NA	TRBJ1-1	TRBV6-6	14	CASSYQQAGTEAFF	TGTGCCAGCAGTTATCAACAGGCGGGGACTGAAGCTTTCTTT
NA	TRBD1	TRBJ2-5	TRBV5-1	14	CASSSQGARETQYF	TGCGCCAGCAGTTCCCAGGGGGCCCGGGAGACCCAGTACTTC
NA	NA	TRBJ1-3	TRBV19	16	CASSMGYQNSGNTIYF	TGTGCCAGTAGTATGGGTTACCAAAACTCTGGAAACACCATATATTTT
NA	NA	TRBJ1-2	TRBV7-2	12	CASSDPNYGYTF	TGTGCCAGCAGCGATCCTAACTATGGCTACACCTTC
NA	NA	TRBJ2-5	TRBV18	13	CASSPGLQETQYF	TGTGCCAGCTCACCGGGCCTACAAGAGACCCAGTACTTC
NA	NA	TRBJ1-1	TRBV7-3	14	CASSRGGLGTEAFF	TGTGCCAGCAGCCGGGGCGGGCTGGGGACTGAAGCTTTCTTT
NA	NA	TRBJ1-2	TRBV6-5	14	CASRSGTFGYGYTF	TGTGCCAGCAGGTCCGGGACATTTGGCTATGGCTACACCTTC
NA	NA	TRBJ2-1	TRBV7-9	12	CASSFSDTEQFF	TGTGCCAGCAGCTTTAGCGATACTGAGCAGTTCTTC
NA	NA	TRBJ2-7	TRBV5-4	14	CASSLGLLSNEQYF	TGTGCCAGCAGCCTCGGACTCCTGTCAAACGAGCAGTACTTC
once	NA	TRBJ2-5	TRBV7-3	13	CASSLGPEETQYF	TGTGCCAGCAGCTTAGGGCCGGAAGAGACCCAGTACTTC